This TCR beta chain was sequenced in a study of T cell clonality in common variable immunodeficiency. Control and CVID samples contributed equal amounts of genomic DNA. Data came from immunoSEQ multiplex PCR; TCRdb stores just in-frame clones and leaves some out. The sample holds about 42,000 clones, and no clone turns up only once. Study results and limitations: TCRbeta clonality was increased in CVID versus healthy controls.

This clone showed up many times. Antigen: not known. The read is 3 residues too short to cover the CDR3 end, so that end is filled in from the germline J gene. Trimming stripped 0 bases from V and 1 base from J, with 6 bases between. The CDR3 consists of 14 residues. Germline CDR1 SEHNR, CDR2 FQNEAQ (reference sequence). This clonotype originated in a person aged 18 to 75 in good health. The sample taken for sequencing was peripheral blood mononuclear cells. J is TRBJ2-5 and V is TRBV7-9; no reliable D call. CDR3 bases read: TGTGCCAGCAGCTTAGCGAACTTCCAAGAGACC. The encoded protein is CASSLANFQET. The full CDR3 is CASSLANFQETQYF.